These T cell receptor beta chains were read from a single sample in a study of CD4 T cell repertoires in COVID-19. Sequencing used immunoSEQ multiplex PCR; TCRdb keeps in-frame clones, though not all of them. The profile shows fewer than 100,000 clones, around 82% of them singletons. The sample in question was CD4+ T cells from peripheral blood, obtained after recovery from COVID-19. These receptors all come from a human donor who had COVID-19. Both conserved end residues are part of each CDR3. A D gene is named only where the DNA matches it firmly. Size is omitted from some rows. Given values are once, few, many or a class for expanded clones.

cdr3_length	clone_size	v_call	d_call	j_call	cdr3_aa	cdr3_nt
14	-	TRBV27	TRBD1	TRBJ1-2	CASSTTTGRRGYTF	TGTGCCAGCAGTACGACGACAGGGAGACGGGGCTACACCTTC
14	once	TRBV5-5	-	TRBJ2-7	CASSYRDTSYEQYF	TGTGCCAGCAGCTACCGGGACACCTCCTACGAGCAGTACTTC
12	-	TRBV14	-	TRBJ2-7	CASSRSYYEQYF	TGTGCCAGCAGCCGCTCATACTACGAGCAGTACTTC
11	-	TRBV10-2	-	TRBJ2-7	CASSGRGEQYF	TGCGCCAGCAGCGGGAGAGGAGAGCAGTACTTC
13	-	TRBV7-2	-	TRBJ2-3	CASSFIGTDTQYF	TGTGCCAGCAGCTTTATAGGCACAGATACGCAGTATTTT
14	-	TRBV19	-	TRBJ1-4	CASSIWGPNEKLFF	TGTGCCAGTAGTATCTGGGGTCCTAATGAAAAACTGTTTTTT
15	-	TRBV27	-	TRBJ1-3	CASRPAGSSGNTIYF	TGTGCCAGCAGGCCCGCAGGAAGCTCTGGAAACACCATATATTTT
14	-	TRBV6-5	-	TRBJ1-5	CASSLTHSNQPQHF	TGTGCCAGCAGCTTGACACATAGCAATCAGCCCCAGCATTTT
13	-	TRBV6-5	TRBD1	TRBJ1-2	CASSATGITGYTF	TGTGCCAGCAGCGCGACAGGGATAACTGGCTACACCTTC
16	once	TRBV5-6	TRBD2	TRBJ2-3	CASSLVGGISTDTQYF	TGTGCCAGCAGCTTGGTGGGAGGGATTAGCACAGATACGCAGTATTTT
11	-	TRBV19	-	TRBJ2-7	CASSTAYEQYF	TGTGCCAGTAGTACCGCCTACGAGCAGTACTTC
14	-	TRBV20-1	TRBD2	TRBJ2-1	CSASKAGGYNEQFF	TGCAGTGCTAGTAAAGCGGGGGGGTACAATGAGCAGTTCTTC
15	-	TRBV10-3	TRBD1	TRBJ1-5	CAISELTGDHQPQHF	TGTGCCATCAGCGAATTAACAGGGGACCACCAGCCCCAGCATTTT
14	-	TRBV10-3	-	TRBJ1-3	CAIRRGIEGNTIYF	TGTGCCATCAGAAGGGGAATAGAGGGAAACACCATATATTTT
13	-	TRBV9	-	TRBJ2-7	CASSVDGGREQYF	TGTGCCAGCAGCGTAGACGGGGGCCGCGAGCAGTACTTC
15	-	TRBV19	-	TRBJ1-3	CASSIDSVSGNTIYF	TGTGCCAGTAGTATTGACAGCGTCTCTGGAAACACCATATATTTT
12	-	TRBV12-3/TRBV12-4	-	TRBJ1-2	CASSLDNYGYTF	TGTGCCAGCAGTCTAGACAACTATGGCTACACCTTC
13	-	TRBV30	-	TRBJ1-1	CAWRRGFNTEAFF	TGTGCCTGGAGGAGGGGGTTTAACACTGAAGCTTTCTTT
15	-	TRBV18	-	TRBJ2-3	CASSPPAQTTDTQYF	TGTGCCAGCTCACCACCGGCACAGACAACAGATACGCAGTATTTT
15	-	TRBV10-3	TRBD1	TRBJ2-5	CAISPAQGAGETQYF	TGTGCCATCAGCCCGGCCCAGGGGGCAGGAGAGACCCAGTACTTC
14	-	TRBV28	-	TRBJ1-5	CASTRHPFNQPQHF	TGTGCCAGCACCCGCCACCCTTTCAATCAGCCCCAGCATTTT
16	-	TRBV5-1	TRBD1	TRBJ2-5	CASSPEPTGIEETQYF	TGCGCCAGCAGCCCCGAGCCGACAGGGATCGAAGAGACCCAGTACTTC
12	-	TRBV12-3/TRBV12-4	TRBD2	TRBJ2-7	CASSRGLAEQYF	TGTGCCAGCAGTCGAGGACTAGCGGAGCAGTACTTC
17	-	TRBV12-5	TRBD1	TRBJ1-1	CASGLVRGTGKNTEAFF	TGTGCTAGTGGTTTGGTACGGGGGACAGGCAAAAACACTGAAGCTTTCTTT
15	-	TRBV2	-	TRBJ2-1	CASQKTTVTYNEQFF	TGTGCCAGCCAGAAGACCACTGTCACCTACAATGAGCAGTTCTTC
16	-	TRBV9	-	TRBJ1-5	CASSVGAGGDNQPQHF	TGTGCCAGCAGCGTAGGCGCGGGGGGGGACAATCAGCCCCAGCATTTT
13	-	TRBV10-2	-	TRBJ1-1	CASSSGHPTEAFF	TGCGCCAGCAGTTCGGGACACCCCACTGAAGCTTTCTTT
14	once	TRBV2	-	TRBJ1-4	CASSGSGGGEKLFF	TGTGCCAGCAGTGGATCCGGAGGAGGGGAAAAACTGTTTTTT
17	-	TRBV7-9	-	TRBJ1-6	CASSLVAGSSYNSPLHF	TGTGCCAGCAGCTTAGTGGCAGGGAGCTCCTATAATTCACCCCTCCACTTT